The 14 T cell receptor beta chains listed next were all sequenced from one sample in a study of blood T cell repertoires in COVID-19. TCRdb keeps only in-frame clones here, not all; method: immunoSEQ multiplex PCR. The sample includes around 370,000 clones, 88% of them seen just once. Sequenced: PBMCs or T cells enriched from blood (not recorded which). The receptors here all came from a woman aged 18-29 years who had recovered from COVID-19.

The chain links TRBV5-1 to TRBJ2-1; TRBD2 matches 11 bases. The V and J ends lost 0 bases and 10 bases, in that order; junction bases with no gene match: 6. The CDR3 is 15 amino acids. Germline V lookup: CDR1 SGHRS, CDR2 YFSETQ. CDR3 sequence reads: CASSLALAGAREQFF. DNA for the CDR3: TGCGCCAGCAGCTTGGCACTAGCGGGGGCCCGGGAGCAGTTCTTC. Complete variable domain (other parts from reference TRBV5-1 and TRBJ2-1): KAGVTQTPRYLIKTRGQQVTLSCSPISGHRSVSWYQQTPGQGLQFLFEYFSETQRNKGNFPGRFSGRQFSNSRSEMNVSTLELGDSALYLCASSLALAGAREQFFGPGTRLTVL.

The rearrangement links TRBV7-6 to TRBJ2-2; 7 bases map to TRBD1. The ends lost 0 bases at V and 0 bases at J; junction bases unmatched: 7. The CDR3 extends over 18 amino acids. Germline assignment: CDR1 SGHVS and CDR2 FNYEAQ. In nucleotides, the CDR3 is TGTGCCAGCAGCTTAGCCAGAGACAGGGCTACGAACACCGGGGAGCTGTTTTTT. It codes for CASSLARDRATNTGELFF. Using reference TRBV7-6 and TRBJ2-2 for the parts outside the CDR3, the full variable domain is GAGVSQSPRYKVTKRGQDVALRCDPISGHVSLYWYRQALGQGPEFLTYFNYEAQQDKSGLPNDRFSAERPEGSISTLTIQRTEQRDSAMYRCASSLARDRATNTGELFFGEGSRLTVL.

The V call is TRBV19, the J call TRBJ1-1; 7 nucleotides match TRBD1. J lost 6 bases, V lost 1 base, and 2 bases had no gene match. CDR3 length: 13 amino acids. Per germline, CDR1 LNHDA and CDR2 SQIVND (reference sequence). The CDR3 protein is CASSIGQGSEAFF. CDR3 DNA sequence: TGTGCCAGTAGTATAGGACAGGGCTCTGAAGCTTTCTTT.

The rearrangement joins TRBV30 to TRBJ1-1; the D gene is possibly TRBD1 (6 bases). Germline V gene data show CDR1 as GTSNPN and CDR2 as SVGIG (reference sequence). V was shortened by 3 bases and J by 1 base, with 12 bases between the two germline ends. There are 14 residues in the CDR3. DNA of the CDR3: TGTGCCTGGAGGGTCTTAGGGGGGAACACTGAAGCTTTCTTT. Translation gives CAWRVLGGNTEAFF.

The rearrangement uses TRBV30 and TRBJ1-1, with D possibly being TRBD1 (5 bases). The germline V gene encodes CDR1 GTSNPN and CDR2 SVGIG (reference sequence). V lost 4 bases, J lost 6 bases, and 9 bases lay in between. The CDR3 is 11 residues long. In nucleotides, the CDR3 is TGTGCCTGGACTACAGGAGCTGAAGCTTTCTTT. Protein sequence: CAWTTGAEAFF. The full variable domain, with the rest looked up from reference TRBV30 and TRBJ1-1, is SQTIHQWPATLVQPVGSPLSLECTVEGTSNPNLYWYRQAAGRGLQLLFYSVGIGQISSEVPQNLSASRPQDRQFILSSKKLLLSDSGFYLCAWTTGAEAFFGQGTRLTVV.

V is TRBV3-1 (or the pseudogene TRBV3-2) and J is TRBJ1-4, with D tentatively TRBD1 (6 bases). The length of the CDR3 is 15 residues. Between the trimmed V and J ends, which lost 2 bases and 8 bases, there was a span of 15 bases. The V gene's germline CDR1 is LGHDT and CDR2 YNNKEL (reference sequence). The DNA of the CDR3 is TGTGCCAGCAGCCAATCCGGGCAGGGGAAAGAAAAACTGTTTTTT. This codes for CASSQSGQGKEKLFF.

CDR3 sequence (DNA): TGTGCCAGCAGTTTAGGTTACGGGACAGGGGGCTACACCTTC. Amino acids: CASSLGYGTGGYTF. The chain uses TRBV27 and TRBJ1-2; 9 bases fit TRBD1. The trim removed 2 bases at V and 8 bases at J, leaving 6 bases unmatched. The CDR3 loop spans 14 amino acids. The germline gives CDR1 MNHEY, CDR2 SMNVEV (reference sequence).

About this clone itself: One junction end disagrees with the germline gene, perhaps due to a read error. The V call is TRBV7-7, the J call TRBJ2-5, with 12 bases identical to TRBD2. The CDR3 is 15 amino acids. Germline-derived CDR1 and CDR2 are SSHAT and FNYEAQ (reference sequence). The CDR3: CASSLYLAGGETQYF. The CDR3 DNA sequence: TGTGCTAGCAGCCTCTACCTAGCGGGGGGGGAGACCCAGTACTTC.

A note on this clone: Other nucleotide sequences in the sample specify the same CDR3. The rearrangement uses TRBV7-2 and TRBJ2-2; 8 bases match TRBD2. Germline CDR1 reads SGHTA; CDR2 reads FQGNSA. The CDR3 is 16 amino acids. V was clipped by 2 bases and J by 2 bases; unmatched bases: 4. CDR3 DNA: TGTGCCAGCAGCTTAACGGGGGGGCCTAACACCGGGGAGCTGTTTTTT. It specifies CASSLTGGPNTGELFF. The complete variable domain, with remaining parts taken from reference TRBV7-2 and TRBJ2-2, reads GAGVSQSPSNKVTEKGKDVELRCDPISGHTALYWYRQSLGQGLEFLIYFQGNSAPDKSGLPSDRFSAERTGGSVSTLTIQRTQQEDSAVYLCASSLTGGPNTGELFFGEGSRLTVL.

V gene TRBV7-9 combines with J gene TRBJ1-4; 8 bases agree with TRBD1. This CDR3 spans 15 amino acids. V lost 5 bases to trimming and J lost 7 bases; unmatched junction nucleotides: 9. The V gene's germline CDR1 is SEHNR and CDR2 FQNEAQ (reference sequence). The chain's CDR3 is CASSRPDRGPEKLFF. CDR3 sequence (DNA): TGTGCCAGCAGCCGACCCGACAGGGGACCTGAAAAACTGTTTTTT.

This clone showed up just once. This chain links TRBV11-2 with TRBJ2-5, with 9 bases lining up with TRBD2. V was pared by 2 bases and J by 1 base, with 11 bases of the junction left unmatched. The germline gives CDR1 SGHAT, CDR2 FQNNGV. CDR3 length: 18 amino acids. The CDR3 sequence is CASSLRGLAGLGQETQYF. The CDR3 region has the DNA TGTGCCAGCAGCTTACGGGGACTAGCAGGGTTAGGCCAAGAGACCCAGTACTTC.

The V and J genes are TRBV7-6 and TRBJ2-5; D gene ambiguous. Deletions cut 7 bases from V and 3 bases from J, with 9 bases between. This CDR3 spans 12 amino acids. Germline loops: CDR1 SGHVS, CDR2 FNYEAQ. DNA for the CDR3: TGTGCCAGCACTCTCTTAAAAGAGACCCAGTACTTC. Its translation: CASTLLKETQYF.

The J gene is TRBJ1-5, the V gene TRBV19; the match to TRBD1 covers 9 bases. The V and J ends lost 5 bases and 0 bases, in that order; junction bases with no gene match: 2. This CDR3 is 15 amino acids long. Germline CDR1 LNHDA, CDR2 SQIVND (reference sequence). The CDR3 is CASSGTGISNQPQHF. The CDR3 DNA follows: TGTGCCAGTAGTGGGACAGGGATTAGCAATCAGCCCCAGCATTTT.

The V gene is TRBV6-5, the J gene TRBJ2-1; 7 bases match TRBD1. J gave up 3 bases and V 7 bases, and 9 bases lay outside the gene matches. The CDR3 totals 15 residues. Germline V gene sequence: CDR1 MNHEY, CDR2 SVGAGI. The CDR3 DNA reads as TGTGCCAGCACAGGGACAGACCCTCGCTACAATGAGCAGTTCTTC. It encodes CASTGTDPRYNEQFF.